Shown below are 21 T cell receptor beta chains from a single sample sequenced in a study of post-analysis software for immune sequencing data (dated by TCRdb to the mid-2010s). Study-wide conclusions, independent of this receptor: Roughly 5 TRBV segments, including TRBV5-6, TRBV5-1 and TRBV20-1, were significantly more frequent in patients than controls.

These TCRs are of unknown antigen specificity. The library was made by PCR. TCRdb names Illumina HiSeq 2500 as the instrument used. To reduce PCR and sequencing biases, unique molecular identifiers were incorporated into the TCR beta cDNA libraries. TCRdb passed the public sequencing reads through fastp at Q25 and MiXCR, retaining productive beta sequences. Rows are unified per CDR3 protein, each entry keeping the most common DNA and genes. This sample lists about 820,000 distinct CDR3 sequences; about 53% were detected once. The ten largest clones capture about 4.8% of the sample. The sample was blood. Every receptor here comes from a girl between 10 and 17 years old with multiple sclerosis.

This clonotype was seen only a few times. V usage is TRBV6-5 and J usage is TRBJ2-7, with D perhaps given as TRBD1 or TRBD2 (6 bases each). The last part of the DNA fits TRBJ2-1 better; the J call may be wrong. The CDR3 is 15 residues long. CDR1 and CDR2 from the germline V gene are MNHEY and SVGAGI. CDR3 sequence reads: CASSYSQGTGDEQFF. CDR3 nucleotide sequence: TGTGCCAGCAGTTACTCCCAGGGGACTGGTGATGAGCAGTTCTTC.

In this sample, this clonotype turned up a few times. This chain connects TRBV10-2 to TRBJ2-1, with 8 bases aligning to TRBD2. In germline, CDR1 is WSHSY, CDR2 SAAADI. The CDR3 consists of 14 residues. V was clipped by 2 bases and J by 12 bases; unmatched bases: 9. The CDR3 reads CASSERRREVLQFF. CDR3 in DNA: TGCGCCAGCAGTGAGAGGCGGCGGGAGGTACTGCAGTTCTTC.

This chain connects TRBV5-1 to TRBJ2-1, with TRBD1 matching 7 bases. The CDR3 consists of 16 residues. Losses at the gene ends were 4 bases for V and 0 bases for J; bases not matched to a gene: 7. Germline assignment: CDR1 SGHRS and CDR2 YFSETQ. The CDR3 DNA is TGCGCCAGCAGCACCAGGGACAGTAGCTCCTACAATGAGCAGTTCTTC. This codes for CASSTRDSSSYNEQFF.

V usage is TRBV5-1 and J usage is TRBJ2-7; 8 bases fit TRBD2. V lost 0 bases and J lost 2; bases outside the gene matches: 13. This CDR3 has 18 amino acids. The germline CDR1 and CDR2 sequences are SGHRS and YFSETQ. The CDR3 nucleotides are TGCGCCAGCAGCTTGGAAACTAGCGGAAACCGAGGGGCCTACGAGCAGTACTTC. Amino acid sequence: CASSLETSGNRGAYEQYF.

In this sample, this clonotype turned up a few times. The chain combines TRBV20-1 with TRBJ2-4; TRBD2 aligns across 14 bases. Trimming at V came to 4 bases and at J to 0 bases, leaving 5 bases not matched to a gene. This CDR3 spans 17 amino acids. CDR1 and CDR2 from the germline V gene are DFQATT and SNEGSKA (reference sequence). The CDR3 nucleotides read TGCAGTGCTAAGGGACTAGCGGGGGTGTTAGCCAAAAACATTCAGTACTTC. It encodes CSAKGLAGVLAKNIQYF.

The rearrangement uses TRBV10-3 and TRBJ2-1; 8 bases fit TRBD2. Germline V gene data show CDR1 as ENHRY and CDR2 as SYGVKD. The CDR3 is made up of 15 amino acids. Trimming took 5 bases from V and 4 from J; bases not matched to a gene: 7. CDR3 sequence reads: CAISPGTSVYNEQFF. The CDR3 bases are TGTGCCATCAGTCCCGGGACTAGTGTTTACAATGAGCAGTTCTTC.

This clonotype turned up a few times. The gene calls are TRBV7-2 and TRBJ2-7; D is uncertain. This CDR3 region has 15 residues. Trimming took 1 base from V and 2 from J, leaving 12 bases between them. Germline lookup yields CDR1 SGHTA and CDR2 FQGNSA. CDR3 loop: CASSLVLAGTYEQYF. The DNA for the CDR3 is TGTGCCAGCAGCTTAGTCTTGGCAGGTACCTACGAGCAGTACTTC.

This clonotype has just a few counts. The chain has TRBV29-1 and TRBJ2-1, with 8 bases identical to TRBD1. This CDR3 comprises 13 residues. The V and J ends lost 8 bases and 5 bases, in that order; junction bases with no gene match: 8. Germline CDR1 SQVTM, CDR2 ANQGSEA. CDR3 in DNA: TGCAGCAAAGGACAGGGTATGAACAATGAGCAGTTCTTC. Its protein is CSKGQGMNNEQFF.

The chain employs TRBV11-1 and TRBJ2-7; 8 bases agree with TRBD2. Germline CDR1 SGHAT, CDR2 FQDESV (reference sequence). The V segment lost 4 bases and the J segment 4 bases; nucleotides outside the gene matches: 6. This CDR3 contains 14 residues. DNA for the CDR3: TGTGCCAGCAGCTCCGGGACTAGGGAATACGAGCAGTACGTC. Translating it yields CASSSGTREYEQYV.

The J gene is TRBJ2-1, the V gene TRBV15; the match to TRBD2 covers 11 bases. After removal of 3 bases from V and 2 bases from J, the junction contained 6 bases not matched to a gene. The germline V gene encodes CDR1 LNHNV and CDR2 YYDKDF (reference sequence). The length of the CDR3 is 17 residues. CDR3 nucleotides: TGTGCCACCAGCAGTCCAAAACTAGCGGGAGCCTACAATGAGCAGTTCTTC. Amino acid sequence: CATSSPKLAGAYNEQFF.

V and J are TRBV30 and TRBJ1-1, with 7 bases lining up with TRBD1. CDR3 length equals 13 residues. After removal of 3 bases from V and 1 base from J, the junction contained 2 bases not matched to a gene. Germline V CDR1 and CDR2: GTSNPN, SVGIG (reference sequence). The DNA for the CDR3 is TGTGCCTGGAGGGGGACAGCGAACACTGAAGCTTTCTTT. Its translation: CAWRGTANTEAFF.

The chain combines TRBV10-3 with TRBJ2-3; tentative D call: TRBD2 (7 bases). This CDR3 contains 13 residues. Trimming stripped 6 bases from V and 5 bases from J, with 12 bases between. Germline CDR1 ENHRY, CDR2 SYGVKD. The CDR3 loop is CAIRGGPGDTQYF. CDR3 DNA sequence: TGTGCCATCAGGGGGGGGCCGGGAGATACGCAGTATTTT.

The chain uses TRBV4-1 and TRBJ2-7; no clear D. From germline, CDR1 is MGHRA and CDR2 YSYEKL. The V gene lost 0 bases and the J gene lost 2 bases, with 8 bases spanning the gap. The CDR3 spans 14 residues. The CDR3 protein is CASSQDDSPYEQYF. Written as DNA, the CDR3 is TGCGCCAGCAGCCAAGATGATTCCCCCTACGAGCAGTACTTC.

This rearrangement joins TRBV5-4 to TRBJ2-5; the D gene is possibly TRBD1 (5 bases). In germline, CDR1 is SGHNT, CDR2 YYREEE (reference sequence). CDR3 length equals 15 residues. V gave up 0 bases and J gave up 5 bases, with 14 bases separating them. CDR3 DNA: TGTGCCAGCAGCTTGGAGACAGCCCCCCAGGAGACCCAGTACTTC. This encodes CASSLETAPQETQYF.

This clonotype was found a few times. In DNA form, the CDR3 reads TGTGCCAGCAGTTATAACCCCCGGGACAGGGAGGGTAGCATTCAGTACTTC. Its protein is CASSYNPRDREGSIQYF. The chain recombines TRBV6-2 or TRBV6-3 with TRBJ2-4, with 9 positions matching TRBD1. Losses at the gene ends were 3 bases for V and 9 bases for J; bases not matched to a gene: 15. The CDR3 sequence is 17 residues long. Germline assignment: CDR1 MNHEY and CDR2 SVGEGT.

V and J are TRBV7-9 and TRBJ1-2; D possibly corresponds to TRBD1 (5 bases). Germline CDR1 reads SEHNR; CDR2 reads FQNEAQ (reference sequence). The germline V and J ends were trimmed by 5 bases and 8 bases, with 15 bases remaining between them. The CDR3 contains 13 residues. CDR3 sequence: CASSPDGGGGYTF. The DNA for the CDR3 is TGTGCCAGCAGCCCAGACGGGGGAGGAGGCTACACCTTC.

The chain has TRBV4-1 and TRBJ2-5; 8 bases line up with TRBD2. The better agreement between TRBJ2-7 and the DNA end casts doubt on the J call. CDR3 length equals 15 residues. Germline values: CDR1 MGHRA, CDR2 YSYEKL. CDR3 loop: CASSQEDGRAYEQYF. In nucleotides, the CDR3 is TGCGCCAGCAGCCAAGAGGACGGGAGGGCCTACGAGCAGTACTTC.

The rearrangement links TRBV29-1 to TRBJ2-1; possible D gene TRBD1, 6 bases. The CDR3 is 14 amino acids. The germline V gene encodes CDR1 SQVTM and CDR2 ANQGSEA. The V end was cut by 5 bases, the J end by 2 bases, with 13 bases between. Here the CDR3 reads CSVLGTLPYNEQFF. The CDR3 bases are TGCAGCGTTCTAGGGACACTCCCCTACAATGAGCAGTTCTTC.

This chain links TRBV27 with TRBJ2-1; D is possibly TRBD1 (5 bases). The CDR3 has 18 residues. V shed 4 bases and J shed 0 bases, with 19 bases lying between them. Per the germline V gene, CDR1 is MNHEY and CDR2 is SMNVEV (reference sequence). The CDR3 nucleotides read TGTGCCAGCAGTTCCCCCGGGCGTAGGGGAAGCTCCTACAATGAGCAGTTCTTC. Translation: CASSSPGRRGSSYNEQFF.

The genes are TRBV29-1 and TRBJ2-7; TRBD1 aligns across 7 bases. The J call may be wrong; the DNA end is better matched by TRBJ2-5. This CDR3 region has 15 residues. Germline V gene sequence: CDR1 SQVTM, CDR2 ANQGSEA. This chain's CDR3 is CSALSGRGTRETQYF. The CDR3 DNA sequence: TGCAGCGCCCTCTCGGGCAGGGGGACCCGGGAGACCCAGTACTTC.

The chain combines TRBV10-3 with TRBJ1-2; maybe TRBD1 (5 bases). The ends were cut back, 0 bases at V and 3 bases at J, with 11 bases in the middle. The CDR3 is 15 residues long. Germline loops: CDR1 ENHRY, CDR2 SYGVKD. The CDR3 loop reads CAISESMGDYYGYTF. The CDR3, as DNA: TGTGCCATCAGTGAGTCTATGGGGGACTACTATGGCTACACCTTC.